Detailed here is one TCR beta chain. As yet, its antigen is unknown. The record originates from a study of lymphopenia after photon versus proton radiotherapy. Here immunoSEQ multiplex PCR was the method, and the copy in TCRdb shows in-frame clones only, minus some. Of 14,000 or so clones listed, about four fifths are singletons. The germline gives CDR1 SGHRS, CDR2 YFSETQ. V was clipped by 0 bases and J by 2 bases; unmatched bases: 3. This CDR3 has 16 residues. Study-wide findings and caveats: After the lymphocyte nadir, photon-treated repertoires showed oligoclonal expansion, especially of CD8+ Temra cells.

The receptor was derived from a man between 50 and 59 years old with gastric cancer. This chain links TRBV5-1 with TRBJ2-3, with 10 bases that match TRBD2. The specimen was peripheral blood, collected from a patient treated with photon-based radiotherapy. This CDR3 reads CASSLVAGGTTDTQYF. DNA of the CDR3: TGCGCCAGCAGCTTGGTAGCGGGGGGTACCACAGATACGCAGTATTTT.